These 6 T cell receptor beta chains were all obtained from the same sample, sequenced in a study of cytomegalovirus exposure and HLA in healthy donors. Assay used: immunoSEQ multiplex PCR; TCRdb lists only in-frame clones, some missing. The sample lists over 150,000 clones; roughly 89% were seen once. The material sequenced was PBMCs. These receptors all come from a woman aged 18-29 years in good health and CMV-seropositive.

This rearrangement joins TRBV19 to TRBJ2-2; the match to TRBD1 covers 7 bases. The CDR3 has 13 residues. The trim removed 7 bases at V and 6 bases at J, leaving 5 bases unmatched. Germline-derived CDR1 and CDR2 are LNHDA and SQIVND (reference sequence). CDR3 loop: CASMDRFPGELFF. In nucleotides, the CDR3 is TGTGCCAGTATGGACAGGTTCCCCGGGGAGCTGTTTTTT.

This chain joins TRBV28 and TRBJ2-2; 15 bases are a match to TRBD2. V trimming: 5 bases; J trimming: 5 bases; junction bases outside the gene matches: 15. Germline CDR1 and CDR2: MDHEN and SYDVKM. The CDR3 sequence is 20 residues long. CDR3: CASSRTRKGLAGGGTGELFF. CDR3 DNA: TGTGCCAGCAGTAGGACGAGGAAGGGACTAGCGGGAGGAGGTACCGGGGAGCTGTTTTTT.

This clone was seen a single time. This rearrangement joins TRBV28 to TRBJ1-5, with TRBD1 as a possible D gene (6 bases). Germline-derived CDR1 and CDR2 are MDHEN and SYDVKM. V lost 7 bases, J lost 9 bases, and 16 bases lay in between. The CDR3 loop spans 13 amino acids. Here the CDR3 reads CASTPTQGRPQHF. The DNA of the CDR3 is TGTGCCAGCACTCCAACACAGGGACGGCCCCAGCATTTT.

V is TRBV6-5 and J is TRBJ2-2; D is possibly TRBD1 (6 bases). The V and J ends lost 2 bases and 5 bases respectively, with 12 bases between them. The CDR3 runs 15 residues. Germline lookup yields CDR1 MNHEY and CDR2 SVGAGI. For the CDR3, the DNA is TGTGCCAGCAGTTACACAGGGACGGGGACCGGGGAGCTGTTTTTT. It encodes CASSYTGTGTGELFF.

J is TRBJ2-3 and V is TRBV7-9; D is possibly TRBD2 (5 bases). Germline assignment: CDR1 SEHNR and CDR2 FQNEAQ (reference sequence). The CDR3 runs 15 residues. Trimming cost V 5 bases and J 2 bases, with 14 bases left between them. DNA for the CDR3: TGTGCCAGCAGCCCTGGAGGACTTCACACAGATACGCAGTATTTT. Residues: CASSPGGLHTDTQYF.

This rearrangement joins TRBV9 to TRBJ1-1; TRBD1 might be the D (5 bases). The CDR3 spans 14 residues. V was clipped by 4 bases and J by 1 base, with 11 bases between them. CDR1 is SGDLS and CDR2 is YYNGEE in the germline V gene. CDR3 sequence reads: CASSPQGTNTEAFF. The CDR3 DNA is TGTGCCAGCAGCCCCCAGGGAACGAACACTGAAGCTTTCTTT.